This T cell receptor (beta chain) was sequenced during a study of beta chain features in type 1 diabetes. The germline CDR1 and CDR2 sequences are SGHTA and FQGNSA. This CDR3 has 13 residues. Between the trimmed V and J ends, which lost 4 bases and 3 bases, there was a span of 9 bases. Findings and caveats of the study: Insertions were fewer and deletions more numerous at VDJ junctions in type 1 diabetes patients. Patients' naive, central memory and regulatory TCRB repertoires appeared more alike than those of healthy donors. Type 1 diabetes patients showed a moderate but significant shortening of TCRB CDR3s in all four CD4+ subsets.

Expressed TCRB transcripts were sequenced because the entire RNA isolate underwent reverse transcription. The repertoire was sequenced with immunoSEQ multiplex PCR; TCRdb's copy has only in-frame clones and lacks some. The sample yields roughly 51,000 clones, about 50% seen once. CD4+ naive, central memory, regulatory and stem cell-like memory subsets were isolated by sorting on CD45RO/CCR7/CD25/CD127/CD95/CD27. Points on this clone: The antigen is not known.

Sequencing input: Tregs from blood. The rearrangement uses TRBV7-2 and TRBJ1-1; TRBD1 might be the D (6 bases). The clonotype was recovered from a woman in her thirties or forties with type 1 diabetes. CDR3 DNA: TGTGCCAGCAGCTCTCGGACAGACACTGAAGCTTTCTTT. This gives the protein CASSSRTDTEAFF.